The 23 T cell receptor beta chains in this list originate from one sample, sequenced in a study of cytomegalovirus exposure and HLA in healthy donors. Primers: 60 Vbeta forward and 13 Jbeta reverse. The assay was immunoSEQ multiplex PCR, and TCRdb's table has in-frame clones only and misses some. The sample includes around 200,000 clones, 79% of them seen just once. Sequenced input: PBMCs. These TCRs come from a woman aged 30 to 39 in good health and CMV-seropositive.

Here the CDR3 reads CAISAYGEAGQPQHF. The CDR3 DNA sequence: TGTGCCATCAGTGCCTACGGGGAGGCGGGTCAGCCCCAGCATTTT. The rearrangement joins TRBV10-3 to TRBJ1-5; D remains ambiguous. Germline CDR1 ENHRY, CDR2 SYGVKD. Trimming took 4 bases from V and 6 from J, leaving 16 bases between them. This CDR3 region has 15 residues.

The CDR3 here is CASSLIGDTDTQYF. The DNA for the CDR3 is TGTGCCAGCAGTTTGATAGGGGACACAGATACGCAGTATTTT. V gene TRBV27 combines with J gene TRBJ2-3; a possible D gene is TRBD1 (5 bases). CDR3 length: 14 amino acids. Per germline, CDR1 MNHEY and CDR2 SMNVEV (reference sequence). With 3 bases removed from V and 2 bases from J, the gap between germline ends came to 9 bases.

V gene TRBV11-3 combines with J gene TRBJ2-2, with TRBD1 matching over 10 bases. The junction had 6 bases not matched to a gene; V was cut back by 1 base and J by 7 bases. This CDR3 comprises 16 residues. Germline V gene lookup returns CDR1 SGHNT and CDR2 YENEEA. CDR3 in DNA: TGTGCCAGCAGCTTAGGGGGGACAGGGGCGATCGGGGAGCTGTTTTTT. Its translation is CASSLGGTGAIGELFF.

The chain combines TRBV4-3 with TRBJ1-4; 7 positions agree with TRBD1. Germline trimming cut 6 bases from V and 6 bases from J; bases unmatched to any gene: 4. The germline CDR1 and CDR2 sequences are LGHNA and YSLEER. CDR3 size: 13 residues. CDR3 sequence (DNA): TGCGCCAGCAGAGGGACAGCTGATGAAAAACTGTTTTTT. It encodes CASRGTADEKLFF.

The chain employs TRBV6-5 and TRBJ1-2; 7 nucleotides agree with TRBD1. The V and J ends lost 0 bases and 8 bases, in that order; junction bases with no gene match: 9. The CDR3 consists of 15 residues. The germline CDR1 and CDR2 sequences are MNHEY and SVGAGI. The DNA for the CDR3 is TGTGCCAGCAGTTACTCACCGGACAGGACGGGCGGCTACACCTTC. Translated, it gives CASSYSPDRTGGYTF.

V usage is TRBV7-8 and J usage is TRBJ2-7; D may be TRBD2 (6 bases). V lost 4 bases, J lost 4 bases, and 17 bases lay in between. Germline V gene sequence: CDR1 SGHVS, CDR2 FQNEAQ. This CDR3 has 15 amino acids. The CDR3, as DNA: TGTGCCAGCAGCTCGGGACTCGAATCCCCTTACGAGCAGTACTTC. Encoded protein: CASSSGLESPYEQYF.

V is TRBV29-1 and J is TRBJ2-1, with 9 bases fitting TRBD2. The CDR3 runs to 14 residues. After removal of 6 bases from V and 5 bases from J, the junction contained 8 bases not matched to a gene. Germline assignment: CDR1 SQVTM and CDR2 ANQGSEA. CDR3 loop: CSVGGLALNNEQFF. Written as DNA, the CDR3 is TGCAGCGTGGGGGGACTAGCTCTCAACAATGAGCAGTTCTTC.

The rearrangement links TRBV30 to TRBJ2-7; D possibly corresponds to TRBD2 (5 bases). The V and J ends lost 4 bases and 0 bases respectively, with 10 bases between them. The CDR3 has 13 residues. CDR1 and CDR2 from the germline V gene are GTSNPN and SVGIG (reference sequence). The CDR3 region is CAWTSGSSYEQYF. The CDR3 coding sequence is TGTGCCTGGACCTCGGGAAGCTCCTACGAGCAGTACTTC.

The CDR3 coding sequence is TGTGCCAGTAGTGGCGGGGGACCTATCCCCTACGAGCAGTACTTC. Translated, it gives CASSGGGPIPYEQYF. This chain joins TRBV19 and TRBJ2-7; 7 nucleotides agree with TRBD2. This CDR3 contains 15 residues. Losses at the gene ends were 5 bases for V and 2 bases for J; bases not matched to a gene: 9. Germline assignment: CDR1 LNHDA and CDR2 SQIVND (reference sequence).

This sequence joins TRBV6-5 and TRBJ2-5, with 8 bases fitting TRBD2. Trimming removed 5 bases from V and 4 bases from J; junction bases left unmatched: 3. This CDR3 is 13 amino acids long. Germline-derived CDR1 and CDR2 are MNHEY and SVGAGI. The CDR3 sequence is CASSLGGGETQYF. CDR3 nucleotide sequence: TGTGCCAGCAGTCTCGGGGGGGGAGAGACCCAGTACTTC.

This sequence joins TRBV5-4 and TRBJ2-5; tentatively, D is TRBD2 (6 bases). Trimming stripped 1 base from V and 0 bases from J, with 10 bases between. The CDR3 is made up of 15 amino acids. Germline lookup yields CDR1 SGHNT and CDR2 YYREEE (reference sequence). The CDR3, as DNA: TGTGCCAGCAGCTTGCCAGGGACTTACCAAGAGACCCAGTACTTC. This codes for CASSLPGTYQETQYF.

A note on this clone: Distinct nucleotide sequences in the sample also encode this CDR3. The chain combines TRBV11-2 with TRBJ2-5, with D uncertain. This CDR3 is built from 11 residues. From germline, CDR1 is SGHAT and CDR2 FQNNGV. Trimming took 5 bases from V and 4 from J, leaving 5 bases between them. DNA for the CDR3: TGTGCCAGCAGCCTCCGAGAGACCCAGTACTTC. This translates into CASSLRETQYF.

The rearrangement links TRBV9 to TRBJ1-2; weak D call: TRBD1 (6 bases). Germline values: CDR1 SGDLS, CDR2 YYNGEE. The CDR3 length is 15 residues. Trimming took 2 bases from V and 7 from J, leaving 18 bases between them. Here the CDR3 DNA reads TGTGCCAGCAGCGTCCTCCCTCAGGGGTCTATTGGCTACACCTTC. Protein sequence: CASSVLPQGSIGYTF.

The chain couples TRBV20-1 to TRBJ2-7; D is uncertain. CDR3 length equals 11 residues. V shed 3 bases and J shed 0 bases, with 3 bases lying between them. Germline lookup yields CDR1 DFQATT and CDR2 SNEGSKA (reference sequence). CDR3 nucleotides: TGCAGTGCTAGGAGCTCCTACGAGCAGTACTTC. This translates into CSARSSYEQYF.

The rearrangement links TRBV5-1 to TRBJ2-5; 8 bases align to TRBD2. Germline CDR1 SGHRS, CDR2 YFSETQ. The CDR3 consists of 16 residues. With V trimmed by 3 bases and J by 2 bases, 9 bases remained unmatched. The DNA of the CDR3 is TGCGCCAGCAGCTCGCCAAGCGGGGGAACTCAAGAGACCCAGTACTTC. It specifies CASSSPSGGTQETQYF. Drawing the rest from reference TRBV5-1 and TRBJ2-5, the complete variable domain is KAGVTQTPRYLIKTRGQQVTLSCSPISGHRSVSWYQQTPGQGLQFLFEYFSETQRNKGNFPGRFSGRQFSNSRSEMNVSTLELGDSALYLCASSSPSGGTQETQYFGPGTRLLVL.

The V call is TRBV19, the J call TRBJ1-5, with 7 nucleotides matching TRBD1. Looked up from germline, CDR1 is LNHDA and CDR2 is SQIVND (reference sequence). The CDR3 contains 15 residues. The junction had 8 bases not matched to a gene; V was cut back by 6 bases and J by 3 bases. The CDR3 DNA reads as TGTGCCAGTAGCACGACAGGGTTTGCCAATCAGCCCCAGCATTTT. This gives the protein CASSTTGFANQPQHF.

This clone appeared a few times. This chain joins TRBV6-6 and TRBJ2-1; 9 bases agree with TRBD1. CDR1 is MNHNY, CDR2 SVGAGI, per germline (reference sequence). CDR3 length equals 16 residues. The V segment lost 4 bases and the J segment 8 bases; nucleotides outside the gene matches: 12. The CDR3 bases are TGTGCCAGCAGTTTCAATCCGGGACAGGGCGTCTATGAGCAGTTCTTC. Translated, it gives CASSFNPGQGVYEQFF.

The rearrangement joins TRBV4-3 to TRBJ1-1; 7 nucleotides agree with TRBD1. The V segment lost 1 base and the J segment 4 bases; nucleotides outside the gene matches: 3. Germline V gene sequence: CDR1 LGHNA, CDR2 YSLEER. CDR3 size: 14 residues. The CDR3 DNA reads TGCGCCAGCAGCCAAGGACAGGGAGGCACTGAAGCTTTCTTT. The encoded protein is CASSQGQGGTEAFF.

This clone was seen a handful of times. This chain links TRBV5-1 with TRBJ2-1, with 8 bases identical to TRBD1. Germline CDR1 SGHRS, CDR2 YFSETQ. Trimming cost V 0 bases and J 5 bases; bases outside gene matches: 4. The CDR3 spans 15 residues. In DNA form, the CDR3 reads TGCGCCAGCAGCTTGGTCCAGGGGGCTGACAATGAGCAGTTCTTC. Translation gives CASSLVQGADNEQFF.

This clone occurred once. This chain connects TRBV5-6 to TRBJ1-2, with no clear D. CDR3 size: 13 residues. Trimming shortened V by 4 bases and J by 3 bases, and 10 bases separated the two germline ends. Germline V lookup: CDR1 SGHDT, CDR2 YYEEEE. The CDR3 loop is CASSGDNYYGYTF. The CDR3 DNA follows: TGTGCCAGCAGCGGTGACAACTACTATGGCTACACCTTC.

This CDR3 is CASSKGMRESYEQYF. CDR3 nucleotide sequence: TGTGCCAGCAGCAAGGGAATGAGGGAGTCCTACGAGCAGTACTTC. This chain connects TRBV21-1 to TRBJ2-7; TRBD2 reflects the table's D call only, with no check against the DNA. TRBV21-1 is a pseudogene segment. This CDR3 spans 15 amino acids.

The CDR3 sequence is CASKGQGVGELFF. The DNA of the CDR3 is TGTGCCAGCAAGGGGCAGGGGGTCGGGGAGCTGTTTTTT. This rearrangement joins TRBV9 to TRBJ2-2, with 7 positions matching TRBD1. Germline values: CDR1 SGDLS, CDR2 YYNGEE. The V gene end was trimmed by 6 bases and the J gene end by 7 bases; junction bases not matched to a gene: 6. This CDR3 has 13 amino acids.

The rearrangement links TRBV6-5 to TRBJ2-5; a possible D gene is TRBD1 (6 bases). The CDR3 extends over 12 amino acids. Germline assignment: CDR1 MNHEY and CDR2 SVGAGI. Trimming pared 5 bases from V and 6 bases from J, leaving 10 bases between. CDR3 DNA: TGTGCCAGCAGTCCGGACAGAAAGACCCAGTACTTC. Its protein product is CASSPDRKTQYF.